These 18 T cell receptor beta chains were sequenced from one sample in a study of regulatory T cells in long-lasting Graves disease. TCR beta libraries were built with iRepertoire HTBI primers and Arm-PCR of CDR3 regions. One entry per CDR3 protein, called by TCRdb with MiXCR from the multiplex PCR reads. Found here are 440,000 or so distinct CDR3 sequences, around 15% of them singletons; the top ten hold around 11%. The sample's time point: newly diagnosed GD, antithyroid drugs for less than 3 months. Making the TCR library involved RNA that had been extracted from PBMCs. These data also featured in a second study, about T cells in Graves' hyperthyroidism and ophthalmopathy.

The specimen was peripheral blood mononuclear cells (PBMCs), collected at new diagnosis, from a patient treated with antithyroid drugs. The receptors here all came from a woman aged 25 to 39 with Graves disease.

In its sample, this clonotype was seen many times. The rearrangement uses TRBV11-1 and TRBJ2-1; the D gene could be TRBD1 or TRBD2 (5 bases each). This CDR3 region has 15 residues. V lost 5 bases, J lost 9 bases, and 20 bases lay in between. The germline V gene encodes CDR1 SGHAT and CDR2 FQDESV (reference sequence). CDR3 DNA sequence: TGTGCCAGCAGCCCAGGTAGCGTGACGAGGGGTGAGCAGTTCTTC. Amino acids: CASSPGSVTRGEQFF.

This clonotype was observed a handful of times. The chain recombines TRBV12-3 or TRBV12-4 with TRBJ1-6; D call uncertain. The CDR3 spans 15 residues. Trimming pared 6 bases from V and 7 bases from J, leaving 16 bases between. CDR3 sequence reads: CASRGRASGNSPLHF. In nucleotides, the CDR3 is TGTGCCAGCAGAGGTCGGGCCTCCGGGAATTCACCCCTCCACTTT.

This clonotype was picked up many times. The chain combines TRBV9 with TRBJ2-3; perhaps TRBD1 as D (6 bases). V lost 3 bases to trimming and J lost 2 bases, with 13 bases between them. Per the germline V gene, CDR1 is SGDLS and CDR2 is YYNGEE. The CDR3 loop spans 15 amino acids. In DNA form, the CDR3 reads TGTGCCAGCAGCGAAGGGCAGGGGATCACAGATACGCAGTATTTT. Translation gives CASSEGQGITDTQYF.

V gene TRBV7-2 combines with J gene TRBJ1-2; D remains ambiguous. Trimming stripped 3 bases from V and 5 bases from J, with 10 bases between. Germline-derived CDR1 and CDR2 are SGHTA and FQGNSA. There are 13 residues in the CDR3. In DNA form, the CDR3 reads TGTGCCAGCAGCTTTACGGGAGAATATGGCTACACCTTC. Its protein is CASSFTGEYGYTF. The variable domain in full, completed from reference TRBV7-2 and TRBJ1-2, reads GAGVSQSPSNKVTEKGKDVELRCDPISGHTALYWYRQSLGQGLEFLIYFQGNSAPDKSGLPSDRFSAERTGGSVSTLTIQRTQQEDSAVYLCASSFTGEYGYTFGSGTRLTVV.

This clonotype was counted many times. The chain has TRBV28 and TRBJ2-1; 8 bases are shared with TRBD2. The V gene end was trimmed by 4 bases and the J gene end by 10 bases; junction bases not matched to a gene: 3. The CDR3 has 12 amino acids. Germline loops: CDR1 MDHEN, CDR2 SYDVKM. This CDR3 reads CASSYRLAEQFF. CDR3 sequence (DNA): TGTGCCAGCAGTTACCGACTAGCGGAGCAGTTCTTC.

In its sample, this clonotype was seen many times. The chain combines TRBV27 with TRBJ2-3; D is ambiguous. Trimming cost V 4 bases and J 0 bases, with 23 bases left between them. The CDR3 spans 19 residues. Looked up from germline, CDR1 is MNHEY and CDR2 is SMNVEV (reference sequence). In DNA form, the CDR3 reads TGTGCCAGCAGTTCTTCTTTCGGTACGGGTGGAACTAGCACAGATACGCAGTATTTT. Translating gives CASSSSFGTGGTSTDTQYF.

Notes on this clonotype: Relative to the germline gene, one junction end is altered; a read error may explain this. This sequence joins TRBV7-9 and TRBJ2-5; D ambiguous. Germline CDR1 reads SEHNR; CDR2 reads FQNEAQ (reference sequence). The CDR3 sequence is 11 residues long. CDR3 loop: CAGSLVETQYF. The CDR3 DNA follows: TGTGCCGGCAGCTTAGTAGAGACCCAGTACTTC.

This clonotype was observed many times. The V and J genes are TRBV7-8 and TRBJ2-1; D might be TRBD2 (6 bases). The V and J ends lost 5 bases and 7 bases respectively, with 15 bases between them. This CDR3 is 14 amino acids long. The V gene's germline CDR1 is SGHVS and CDR2 FQNEAQ. CDR3 nucleotides: TGTGCCAGCAGCCCGACCGGGAGAGGTAATGAGCAGTTCTTC. This translates into CASSPTGRGNEQFF.

On this clonotype itself: One base away lies a much larger clone, so this may be a sequencing read error. The rearrangement uses TRBV5-1 and TRBJ2-7; D unclear. This CDR3 spans 12 amino acids. Germline V gene sequence: CDR1 SGHRS, CDR2 YFSETQ. The CDR3 loop reads CAGSLNTHEQYF. CDR3 coding DNA: TGCGCCGGCAGCTTGAATACCCACGAGCAGTACTTC.

There are many counts of this clonotype. The V and J genes are TRBV28 and TRBJ1-2; D ambiguous. The CDR3 spans 15 residues. Trimming stripped 3 bases from V and 0 bases from J, with 11 bases between. The germline gives CDR1 MDHEN, CDR2 SYDVKM. The CDR3 here is CASSFIWPPNYGYTF. In nucleotides, the CDR3 is TGTGCCAGCAGTTTCATTTGGCCCCCTAACTATGGCTACACCTTC.

This clonotype has ten or more counts. This chain joins TRBV2 and TRBJ2-1; TRBD2 aligns across 10 bases. Germline V gene sequence: CDR1 SNHLY, CDR2 FYNNEI. The CDR3 has 16 residues. The ends lost 3 bases at V and 9 bases at J; junction bases unmatched: 11. CDR3 in amino acids: CASSDLGTSDIVEQFF. The CDR3 DNA reads TGTGCCAGCAGTGATCTCGGGACTAGCGACATTGTTGAGCAGTTCTTC. Variable domain in full (rest from reference TRBV2 and TRBJ2-1): EPEVTQTPSHQVTQMGQEVILRCVPISNHLYFYWYRQILGQKVEFLVSFYNNEISEKSEIFDDQFSVERPDGSNFTLKIRSTKLEDSAMYFCASSDLGTSDIVEQFFGPGTRLTVL.

This clonotype showed up many times. The chain carries TRBV12-3 or TRBV12-4 and TRBJ2-5; D is unclear. This CDR3 comprises 14 residues. V was trimmed by 0 bases and J by 2 bases, leaving 7 bases between them. DNA of the CDR3: TGTGCCAGCAGTTTAGCTGGCTCTCAAGAGACCCAGTACTTC. Protein sequence: CASSLAGSQETQYF.

This clonotype was counted between two and nine times. V usage is TRBV29-1 and J usage is TRBJ1-2; D is ambiguous. Trimming took off 1 base at V and 6 bases at J, with 12 bases between the two ends. From germline, CDR1 is SQVTM and CDR2 ANQGSEA. The CDR3 is 13 residues long. The CDR3 DNA follows: TGCAGCGTTGAAGGTGAATTTACTAATGGCTACACCTTC. This sequence encodes CSVEGEFTNGYTF.

The chain recombines TRBV2 with TRBJ2-5; the D gene is possibly TRBD2 (6 bases). Between the trimmed V and J ends, which lost 6 bases and 3 bases, there was a span of 14 bases. This CDR3 is 14 amino acids long. Per the germline V gene, CDR1 is SNHLY and CDR2 is FYNNEI. The CDR3 DNA follows: TGTGCCAGCAGCTTTCTCGGCGGGGAAGAGACCCAGTACTTC. This encodes CASSFLGGEETQYF.

This clonotype was recorded at least ten times. The rearrangement uses TRBV11-2 and TRBJ2-5, with TRBD2 matching 8 bases. Germline V lookup: CDR1 SGHAT, CDR2 FQNNGV. The V segment lost 4 bases and the J segment 6 bases; nucleotides outside the gene matches: 13. The CDR3 is made up of 16 amino acids. CDR3: CASSSAGAGGAKTQYF. The DNA for the CDR3 is TGTGCCAGCAGCTCGGCGGGGGCGGGAGGTGCGAAGACCCAGTACTTC.

This clonotype appeared many times. V and J are TRBV2 and TRBJ1-2; TRBD1 matches 11 bases. The length of the CDR3 is 13 residues. Unmatched junction bases numbered 1, after V lost 5 bases and J lost 5 bases. Germline V gives CDR1 SNHLY, CDR2 FYNNEI. CDR3 coding DNA: TGTGCCAGCAGTAGGGACAGGGGGTATGGCTACACCTTC. Translation: CASSRDRGYGYTF.

This clonotype was counted ten times or more. This chain uses TRBV28 with TRBJ1-5; a weak D match, TRBD1 (5 bases). Germline lookup yields CDR1 MDHEN and CDR2 SYDVKM. The CDR3 totals 16 residues. V was pared by 6 bases and J by 3 bases, with 18 bases between. The CDR3 nucleotides read TGTGCCAGCAGAACCCGGACTCGGGGCCACAATCAGCCCCAGCATTTT. Translated: CASRTRTRGHNQPQHF.

In this sample, this clonotype turned up many times. The V and J genes are TRBV5-5 and TRBJ1-2; maybe TRBD1 (5 bases). This CDR3 spans 15 amino acids. Germline assignment: CDR1 SGHKS and CDR2 YYEKEE (reference sequence). The germline V and J ends were trimmed by 2 bases and 6 bases, with 17 bases remaining between them. Here the CDR3 reads CASSLGAVHENGYTF. As DNA, the CDR3 is TGTGCCAGCAGCTTAGGGGCAGTCCACGAAAATGGCTACACCTTC.